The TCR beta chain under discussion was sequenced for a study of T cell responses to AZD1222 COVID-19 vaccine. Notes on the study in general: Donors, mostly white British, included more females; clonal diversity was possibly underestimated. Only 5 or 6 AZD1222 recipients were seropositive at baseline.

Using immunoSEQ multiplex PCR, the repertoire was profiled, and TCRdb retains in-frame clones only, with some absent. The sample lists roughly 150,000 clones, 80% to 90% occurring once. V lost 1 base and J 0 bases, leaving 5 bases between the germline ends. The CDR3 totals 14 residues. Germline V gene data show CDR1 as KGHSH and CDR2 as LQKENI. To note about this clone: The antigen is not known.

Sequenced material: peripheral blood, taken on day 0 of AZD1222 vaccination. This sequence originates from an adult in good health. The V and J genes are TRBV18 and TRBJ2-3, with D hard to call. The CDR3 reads CASSPLPSTDTQYF. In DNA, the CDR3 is TGTGCCAGCTCACCACTCCCTAGCACAGATACGCAGTATTTT.